A single sample is the source of the 20 T cell receptor beta chains below, sequenced in a study of blood T cell repertoires in COVID-19. The method was immunoSEQ multiplex PCR; TCRdb's version includes in-frame clones alone and lacks a portion of them. Of 130,000 to 150,000 clones in the sample, around nine tenths were seen once. The sequenced sample consisted of peripheral blood. The receptors shown here come from a human donor in a cohort sampled during active COVID-19.

The genes are TRBV6-5 and TRBJ1-2, with 9 bases lining up with TRBD1. From germline, CDR1 is MNHEY and CDR2 SVGAGI. V was clipped by 2 bases and J by 2 bases; unmatched bases: 3. The CDR3 is 15 residues long. CDR3 amino acids: CASSYAGTGNYGYTF. The DNA of the CDR3 is TGTGCCAGCAGTTACGCCGGGACAGGGAACTATGGCTACACCTTC.

This clone has a single count. This chain uses TRBV28 with TRBJ2-7, with a possible D match to TRBD2 (7 bases). Germline-derived CDR1 and CDR2 are MDHEN and SYDVKM. The CDR3 runs 12 residues. V lost 8 bases to trimming and J lost 6 bases, with 14 bases between them. The DNA of the CDR3 is TGTGCCAGCCGGGGGGCTCGAGGCGAGCAGTACTTC. Its protein product is CASRGARGEQYF. The variable domain in full, with the rest retrieved from reference TRBV28 and TRBJ2-7, is DVKVTQSSRYLVKRTGEKVFLECVQDMDHENMFWYRQDPGLGLRLIYFSYDVKMKEKGDIPEGYSVSREKKERFSLILESASTNQTSMYLCASRGARGEQYFGPGTRLTVT.

The chain couples TRBV28 to TRBJ1-1; D call uncertain. V gave up 6 bases and J gave up 5 bases, with 10 bases separating them. CDR1 MDHEN and CDR2 SYDVKM come from the germline V gene. The CDR3 loop spans 12 amino acids. This CDR3 is CASSVLLTEAFF. CDR3 coding DNA: TGTGCCAGCAGCGTACTTCTGACTGAAGCTTTCTTT.

The chain is built from TRBV5-5 and TRBJ2-2; TRBD1 matches 9 bases. The J segment lost 4 bases and the V segment lost 2 bases, leaving 15 bases of the junction unmatched. The germline gives CDR1 SGHKS, CDR2 YYEKEE (reference sequence). The CDR3 has 19 residues. The CDR3 DNA is TGTGCCAGCAGCTTTAGCTTAGGTCCCGGGACAGGGACCACCGGGGAGCTGTTTTTT. The encoded protein is CASSFSLGPGTGTTGELFF. Using reference TRBV5-5 and TRBJ2-2 for the parts outside the CDR3, the full variable domain is DAGVTQSPTHLIKTRGQQVTLRCSPISGHKSVSWYQQVLGQGPQFIFQYYEKEERGRGNFPDRFSARQFPNYSSELNVNALLLGDSALYLCASSFSLGPGTGTTGELFFGEGSRLTVL.

This chain joins TRBV5-1 and TRBJ2-1, with D tentatively TRBD2 (5 bases). This CDR3 spans 14 amino acids. Trimming cost V 4 bases and J 5 bases, with 13 bases left between them. Germline V gives CDR1 SGHRS, CDR2 YFSETQ. Here the CDR3 DNA reads TGCGCCAGCAGCCAACGCCCCGGGGACAATGAGCAGTTCTTC. Its translation is CASSQRPGDNEQFF.

The chain uses TRBV11-2 and TRBJ2-5, with 7 nucleotides matching TRBD2. The germline CDR1 and CDR2 sequences are SGHAT and FQNNGV. V dropped 5 bases and J dropped 2; count of bases not matched to a gene: 14. This CDR3 spans 17 amino acids. This chain's CDR3 is CASSLRLAAIPQETQYF. The CDR3 nucleotides are TGTGCCAGCAGCCTTCGCCTAGCGGCGATCCCTCAAGAGACCCAGTACTTC.

The rearrangement uses TRBV6-5 and TRBJ1-6; TRBD1 aligns across 9 bases. This CDR3 has 16 residues. Looked up from germline, CDR1 is MNHEY and CDR2 is SVGAGI. With 0 bases clipped from V and 7 bases from J, the junction kept 4 bases outside the gene matches. DNA for the CDR3: TGTGCCAGCAGTTACTCCGTACAGGGGGCGAATTCACCCCTCCACTTT. It is translated as CASSYSVQGANSPLHF.

The chain is built from TRBV19 and TRBJ2-7; no reliable D call. The V end was cut by 6 bases, the J end by 3 bases, with 15 bases between. This CDR3 is built from 14 residues. Germline lookup yields CDR1 LNHDA and CDR2 SQIVND (reference sequence). CDR3: CASSPGPVFYEQYF. The CDR3 DNA is TGTGCCAGTAGCCCGGGTCCTGTGTTCTACGAGCAGTACTTC.

This sequence joins TRBV5-1 and TRBJ2-5, with D perhaps TRBD2 (6 bases). The V end was cut by 1 base, the J end by 6 bases, with 13 bases between. The CDR3 is 14 amino acids. Germline assignment: CDR1 SGHRS and CDR2 YFSETQ. The CDR3 spells CASSLPSETQTQYF. Written as DNA, the CDR3 is TGCGCCAGCAGCTTGCCTAGCGAGACCCAGACCCAGTACTTC.

The gene calls are TRBV30 and TRBJ2-1, with 8 positions matching TRBD1. Germline lookup yields CDR1 GTSNPN and CDR2 SVGIG (reference sequence). This CDR3 spans 14 amino acids. V was pared by 4 bases and J by 2 bases, with 4 bases of the junction left unmatched. The CDR3 is CAWNRGDPYNEQFF. Written as DNA, the CDR3 is TGTGCCTGGAACAGGGGGGATCCCTACAATGAGCAGTTCTTC. The full variable domain, in which reference TRBV30 and TRBJ2-1 provide the parts outside the CDR3, is SQTIHQWPATLVQPVGSPLSLECTVEGTSNPNLYWYRQAAGRGLQLLFYSVGIGQISSEVPQNLSASRPQDRQFILSSKKLLLSDSGFYLCAWNRGDPYNEQFFGPGTRLTVL.

This chain connects TRBV5-1 to TRBJ1-1; 10 bases are a match to TRBD1. The germline gives CDR1 SGHRS, CDR2 YFSETQ. The CDR3 runs to 16 residues. V gave up 4 bases and J gave up 0 bases; unmatched junction bases: 6. The CDR3 nucleotides are TGCGCCAGCAGCCCCTGGACAGGGGGACTGAACACTGAAGCTTTCTTT. Residues: CASSPWTGGLNTEAFF.

The chain has TRBV20-1 and TRBJ2-7, with D possibly being TRBD2 (6 bases). CDR3 length: 15 residues. Germline assignment: CDR1 DFQATT and CDR2 SNEGSKA (reference sequence). Between the trimmed V and J ends, which lost 4 bases and 4 bases, there was a span of 20 bases. The chain's CDR3 is CSAIDLGGYRYEQYF. The CDR3 nucleotides are TGCAGTGCTATTGATCTGGGGGGATATCGGTACGAGCAGTACTTC.

This chain connects TRBV2 to TRBJ1-5; D might be TRBD1 (5 bases). Germline loops: CDR1 SNHLY, CDR2 FYNNEI. Deletions cut 6 bases from V and 6 bases from J, with 12 bases between. The CDR3 runs 13 residues. In DNA, the CDR3 is TGTGCCAGCAGGGAAAGGGGAGGTCAGCCCCAGCATTTT. Translation gives CASRERGGQPQHF.

V is TRBV5-1 and J is TRBJ2-5; TRBD1 matches at 7 bases. The CDR3 length is 17 residues. Germline values: CDR1 SGHRS, CDR2 YFSETQ. The J segment lost 4 bases and the V segment lost 3 bases, leaving 15 bases of the junction unmatched. This chain's CDR3 is CASSSVGTANSRETQYF. DNA for the CDR3: TGCGCCAGCAGCTCGGTCGGGACAGCCAACTCGCGAGAGACCCAGTACTTC.

This clone has a handful of counts. The J gene is TRBJ2-2, the V gene TRBV19, with 8 bases identical to TRBD1. Germline loops: CDR1 LNHDA, CDR2 SQIVND (reference sequence). J gave up 1 base and V 5 bases, and 6 bases lay outside the gene matches. The CDR3 is 16 amino acids. In DNA, the CDR3 is TGTGCCAGTAGTTCCTCGGACAGGGAGAACACCGGGGAGCTGTTTTTT. Translating it yields CASSSSDRENTGELFF.

The chain employs TRBV21-1 and TRBJ1-1; the D call of TRBD1 is as the table states it, not checked on the DNA. TRBV21-1 is a listed pseudogene. CDR3 length equals 12 residues. CDR3 amino acids: CASSHKELEAFF. CDR3 nucleotide sequence: TGTGCCAGCAGCCACAAAGAATTGGAAGCTTTCTTT.

The chain carries TRBV18 and TRBJ2-5; weak D call: TRBD1 (6 bases). CDR1 and CDR2 (germline): KGHSH, LQKENI. Trimming stripped 3 bases from V and 0 bases from J, with 17 bases between. The CDR3 length is 17 residues. The CDR3 sequence: CASSPLPYGQNQETQYF. The CDR3 nucleotides read TGTGCCAGCTCACCCCTCCCCTACGGACAGAACCAAGAGACCCAGTACTTC.

The DNA of the CDR3 is TGTGCCAGCAGCTTATGGGGGAGGATCAACACCGGGGAGCTGTTTTTT. Translated: CASSLWGRINTGELFF. This chain uses TRBV5-8 with TRBJ2-2, with a tentative D call TRBD2 (6 bases). Trimming left V 2 bases short and J 2 bases short, with 13 bases between. Per the germline V gene, CDR1 is SGHTS and CDR2 is YDEGEE. The CDR3 length is 16 residues.

V gene TRBV14 combines with J gene TRBJ1-1, with D unclear. V was clipped by 8 bases and J by 12 bases, with 16 bases between them. Germline V gene lookup returns CDR1 SGHDN and CDR2 FVKESK. The CDR3 is 11 residues long. CDR3 nucleotides: TGTGCCAGCTCAACCGAGGGTGAGACTTTCTTT. Amino acids: CASSTEGETFF.

This chain connects TRBV7-3 to TRBJ2-1, with D possibly being TRBD2 (5 bases). Trimming shortened V by 3 bases and J by 8 bases, and 17 bases separated the two germline ends. The germline V gene encodes CDR1 SGHTA and CDR2 FQGTGA. CDR3 length: 15 amino acids. The CDR3 DNA reads as TGTGCCAGCAGCTTTGGACTTGAACGAACCGATGAGCAGTTCTTC. This sequence encodes CASSFGLERTDEQFF.